Listed below are T cell receptor beta chains from one sample, sequenced in a study of cytomegalovirus exposure and HLA in healthy donors. Profiled with immunoSEQ multiplex PCR; TCRdb holds only in-frame clones, not every one. This table holds about 130,000 clones, around three quarters found once. Sequences were obtained from PBMCs. Receptors were obtained from a woman aged 55-75 years in good health and CMV-seropositive. CDR3s include the opening cysteine and the closing phenylalanine or tryptophan. Each record gives: CDR3 length, J gene, D gene, V gene, clone size, CDR3 protein, CDR3 DNA. The D gene is left open where the match is weak. Size is omitted from some rows. Given values are once, few, many or a class for expanded clones.

CDR3 length: 12
J gene: TRBJ2-1
D gene: NA
V gene: TRBV2
clone size: NA
CDR3 protein: CASPVGVNEQFF
CDR3 DNA: TGTGCCAGCCCTGTAGGGGTGAATGAGCAGTTCTTC

CDR3 length: 15
J gene: TRBJ2-2
D gene: NA
V gene: TRBV5-1
clone size: NA
CDR3 protein: CASSATAPNTGELFF
CDR3 DNA: TGCGCCAGCAGCGCGACTGCGCCGAACACCGGGGAGCTGTTTTTT

CDR3 length: 16
J gene: TRBJ1-3
D gene: NA
V gene: TRBV9
clone size: NA
CDR3 protein: CASSVGGTTSGNTIYF
CDR3 DNA: TGTGCCAGCAGCGTAGGGGGGACTACCTCTGGAAACACCATATATTTT

CDR3 length: 14
J gene: TRBJ1-3
D gene: NA
V gene: TRBV9
clone size: once
CDR3 protein: CASSPHISGNTIYF
CDR3 DNA: TGTGCCAGCAGCCCTCACATCTCTGGAAACACCATATATTTT

CDR3 length: 15
J gene: TRBJ2-5
D gene: TRBD1
V gene: TRBV9
clone size: NA
CDR3 protein: CASSTGQQYQETQYF
CDR3 DNA: TGTGCCAGCAGTACGGGACAGCAGTACCAAGAGACCCAGTACTTC

CDR3 length: 15
J gene: TRBJ2-5
D gene: NA
V gene: TRBV19
clone size: few
CDR3 protein: CASSSYREPQETQYF
CDR3 DNA: TGTGCCAGTAGTTCTTACAGGGAACCCCAAGAGACCCAGTACTTC

CDR3 length: 15
J gene: TRBJ1-2
D gene: NA
V gene: TRBV5-5
clone size: NA
CDR3 protein: CASSRSEPSLMSYTF
CDR3 DNA: TGTGCCAGCAGCCGGTCTGAGCCATCCCTTATGAGCTACACCTTC

CDR3 length: 15
J gene: TRBJ2-5
D gene: NA
V gene: TRBV6-6
clone size: once
CDR3 protein: CASSSFGGGRETQYF
CDR3 DNA: TGTGCCAGCAGTTCTTTTGGGGGGGGCCGCGAGACCCAGTACTTC

CDR3 length: 16
J gene: TRBJ2-7
D gene: NA
V gene: TRBV9
clone size: once
CDR3 protein: CASSVAPRAETYEQYF
CDR3 DNA: TGTGCCAGCAGCGTAGCCCCGAGGGCGGAAACCTACGAGCAGTACTTC

CDR3 length: 14
J gene: TRBJ2-5
D gene: TRBD1
V gene: TRBV10-1
clone size: few
CDR3 protein: CASSESTGLETQYF
CDR3 DNA: TGCGCCAGCAGTGAGTCGACAGGGTTGGAGACCCAGTACTTC

CDR3 length: 14
J gene: TRBJ2-7
D gene: TRBD1
V gene: TRBV19
clone size: NA
CDR3 protein: CASSPDRGTFEQYF
CDR3 DNA: TGTGCCAGTAGCCCGGACAGGGGGACTTTCGAGCAGTACTTC

CDR3 length: 17
J gene: TRBJ2-1
D gene: TRBD2
V gene: TRBV7-9
clone size: NA
CDR3 protein: CASSLTSGGGVGNEQFF
CDR3 DNA: TGTGCCAGCAGCCTCACTAGCGGGGGCGGGGTGGGCAATGAGCAGTTCTTC

CDR3 length: 13
J gene: TRBJ1-1
D gene: NA
V gene: TRBV6-6
clone size: few
CDR3 protein: CASSESWSTEAFF
CDR3 DNA: TGTGCCAGCAGTGAGAGCTGGAGCACTGAAGCTTTCTTT

CDR3 length: 17
J gene: TRBJ1-6
D gene: TRBD1
V gene: TRBV18
clone size: NA
CDR3 protein: CASSYGVSTGGNSPLHF
CDR3 DNA: TGTGCCAGCTCATATGGGGTCTCGACAGGGGGTAATTCACCCCTCCACTTT

CDR3 length: 16
J gene: TRBJ1-2
D gene: NA
V gene: TRBV5-6
clone size: NA
CDR3 protein: CASSSLRQGKGEGYTF
CDR3 DNA: TGTGCCAGCAGCTCCCTACGGCAGGGTAAAGGGGAAGGCTACACCTTC

CDR3 length: 14
J gene: TRBJ1-2
D gene: NA
V gene: TRBV6-1
clone size: NA
CDR3 protein: CASSESGREAGYTF
CDR3 DNA: TGTGCCAGCAGTGAAAGTGGCAGGGAGGCTGGCTACACCTTC

CDR3 length: 14
J gene: TRBJ1-4
D gene: NA
V gene: TRBV21-1
clone size: NA
CDR3 protein: CASPALGANEKLFF
CDR3 DNA: TGTGCCAGCCCTGCACTCGGGGCTAATGAAAAACTGTTTTTT

CDR3 length: 13
J gene: TRBJ1-4
D gene: NA
V gene: TRBV28
clone size: NA
CDR3 protein: CASEHREAEKLFF
CDR3 DNA: TGTGCCAGCGAACACAGAGAAGCAGAAAAACTGTTTTTT

CDR3 length: 14
J gene: TRBJ2-7
D gene: NA
V gene: TRBV10-3
clone size: NA
CDR3 protein: CAISEIQGPYEQYF
CDR3 DNA: TGTGCCATCAGTGAGATCCAGGGCCCCTACGAGCAGTACTTC

CDR3 length: 10
J gene: TRBJ2-7
D gene: TRBD1
V gene: TRBV2
clone size: NA
CDR3 protein: CASRDRGQWF
CDR3 DNA: TGTGCCAGCAGGGACAGGGGGCAATGGTTC

CDR3 length: 12
J gene: TRBJ1-1
D gene: NA
V gene: TRBV5-1
clone size: few
CDR3 protein: CASSPGGTEAFF
CDR3 DNA: TGCGCCAGCAGCCCCGGGGGGACTGAAGCTTTCTTT

CDR3 length: 15
J gene: TRBJ2-7
D gene: TRBD2
V gene: TRBV7-2
clone size: NA
CDR3 protein: CASSLQRGGTYEQYF
CDR3 DNA: TGTGCCAGCAGCTTACAGCGGGGGGGCACCTACGAGCAGTACTTC

CDR3 length: 12
J gene: TRBJ1-4
D gene: NA
V gene: TRBV25-1
clone size: few
CDR3 protein: CASTSGEGKLFF
CDR3 DNA: TGTGCCAGCACCTCTGGAGAAGGAAAACTGTTTTTT

CDR3 length: 11
J gene: TRBJ1-1
D gene: NA
V gene: TRBV11-2
clone size: NA
CDR3 protein: CASSSVYEAFF
CDR3 DNA: TGTGCCAGCAGCTCCGTATATGAAGCTTTCTTT

CDR3 length: 15
J gene: TRBJ1-5
D gene: NA
V gene: TRBV6-5
clone size: once
CDR3 protein: CAGGGDRVGNQPQHF
CDR3 DNA: TGTGCCGGAGGGGGGGACCGAGTCGGCAATCAGCCCCAGCATTTT

CDR3 length: 16
J gene: TRBJ1-5
D gene: NA
V gene: TRBV18
clone size: NA
CDR3 protein: CASSPGGPRSNQPQHF
CDR3 DNA: TGTGCCAGCTCACCGGGAGGGCCGCGTAGCAATCAGCCCCAGCATTTT

CDR3 length: 15
J gene: TRBJ2-7
D gene: TRBD1
V gene: TRBV19
clone size: NA
CDR3 protein: CASSLLGQGPYEQYF
CDR3 DNA: TGTGCCAGTAGTCTCCTGGGACAGGGCCCCTACGAGCAGTACTTC

CDR3 length: 16
J gene: TRBJ1-1
D gene: NA
V gene: TRBV18
clone size: NA
CDR3 protein: CASSPQSLAGPTEAFF
CDR3 DNA: TGTGCCAGCTCACCACAAAGTTTGGCAGGGCCCACTGAAGCTTTCTTT

CDR3 length: 15
J gene: TRBJ2-3
D gene: NA
V gene: TRBV10-1
clone size: NA
CDR3 protein: CASSESWGNPDTQYF
CDR3 DNA: TGCGCCAGCAGTGAGTCGTGGGGCAACCCAGATACGCAGTATTTT

CDR3 length: 15
J gene: TRBJ1-3
D gene: NA
V gene: TRBV10-3
clone size: NA
CDR3 protein: CAISEMAGSGNTIYF
CDR3 DNA: TGTGCCATCAGTGAGATGGCAGGGTCTGGAAACACCATATATTTT

CDR3 length: 14
J gene: TRBJ1-6
D gene: TRBD1
V gene: TRBV6-4
clone size: NA
CDR3 protein: CASSLDREYSPLHF
CDR3 DNA: TGTGCCAGCAGTCTCGACAGGGAGTATTCACCCCTCCACTTT

CDR3 length: 18
J gene: TRBJ1-6
D gene: NA
V gene: TRBV4-1
clone size: few
CDR3 protein: CASSQGEGEFTPFPPLHF
CDR3 DNA: TGCGCCAGCAGCCAAGGGGAGGGAGAATTCACCCCTTTTCCACCCCTCCACTTT

CDR3 length: 15
J gene: TRBJ2-5
D gene: TRBD1
V gene: TRBV5-6
clone size: NA
CDR3 protein: CASSLDRGHQETQYF
CDR3 DNA: TGTGCCAGCAGCTTGGACAGGGGACACCAAGAGACCCAGTACTTC

CDR3 length: 12
J gene: TRBJ1-1
D gene: TRBD1
V gene: TRBV10-2
clone size: NA
CDR3 protein: CASITDREEAFF
CDR3 DNA: TGCGCCAGCATCACCGACAGGGAGGAAGCTTTCTTT

CDR3 length: 15
J gene: TRBJ2-3
D gene: TRBD2
V gene: TRBV6-5
clone size: NA
CDR3 protein: CASSGTSGVTDTQYF
CDR3 DNA: TGTGCCAGCAGCGGGACTAGCGGGGTCACAGATACGCAGTATTTT

CDR3 length: 17
J gene: TRBJ1-2
D gene: TRBD1
V gene: TRBV11-2
clone size: NA
CDR3 protein: CASSLDVAGQAYYGYTF
CDR3 DNA: TGTGCCAGCAGCTTAGATGTTGCGGGACAGGCTTACTATGGCTACACCTTC

CDR3 length: 14
J gene: TRBJ2-5
D gene: TRBD2
V gene: TRBV7-9
clone size: NA
CDR3 protein: CASSPGWGGETQYF
CDR3 DNA: TGTGCCAGCAGCCCCGGGTGGGGAGGGGAGACCCAGTACTTC

CDR3 length: 17
J gene: TRBJ1-3
D gene: TRBD1
V gene: TRBV5-1
clone size: NA
CDR3 protein: CASSLGQFLSSGNTIYF
CDR3 DNA: TGCGCCAGCAGCCTGGGACAGTTCCTTTCCTCTGGAAACACCATATATTTT

CDR3 length: 15
J gene: TRBJ2-1
D gene: TRBD2
V gene: TRBV19
clone size: few
CDR3 protein: CASSMVSSGNNEQFF
CDR3 DNA: TGTGCCAGTAGTATGGTGTCTAGCGGAAACAATGAGCAGTTCTTC